These 18 T cell receptor beta chains were sequenced from one sample in a study of OX40 agonist ivuxolimab in advanced cancers. Sequencing was performed with immunoSEQ multiplex PCR; in TCRdb, only in-frame clones are kept and a portion is missing. The table lists tens of thousands of clones, 76% of them singletons. Sequences were derived from CD4+ or CD8+ T cells sorted from blood, sampled in a trial of the OX40 agonist ivuxolimab. These TCRs come from an adult with an advanced solid tumor such as melanoma, head and neck, liver or kidney cancer.

This chain links TRBV6-5 with TRBJ1-1; D is unclear. V gave up 0 bases and J gave up 5 bases, with 13 bases separating them. CDR3 length: 15 residues. Germline values: CDR1 MNHEY, CDR2 SVGAGI. The CDR3 nucleotides are TGTGCCAGCAGTTACTCCCCCAAGACCCTAACTGAAGCTTTCTTT. Its translation: CASSYSPKTLTEAFF.

V is TRBV11-3 and J is TRBJ2-5; D uncertain. V dropped 5 bases and J dropped 3 bases, with 10 bases sitting between them. The CDR3 has 13 amino acids. The germline V gene has CDR1 SGHNT and CDR2 YENEEA. The CDR3 loop reads CASSPGNEETQYF. The CDR3 DNA is TGTGCCAGCAGCCCTGGGAACGAAGAGACCCAGTACTTC.

This clone was counted only a few times. The chain joins TRBV27 to TRBJ2-5; 7 bases are shared with TRBD2. This CDR3 has 14 residues. Unmatched junction bases numbered 5, after V lost 6 bases and J lost 1 base. Looked up from germline, CDR1 is MNHEY and CDR2 is SMNVEV (reference sequence). CDR3 DNA: TGTGCCAGCAGAAGAGCGGGGATCCAAGAGACCCAGTACTTC. It specifies CASRRAGIQETQYF.

CDR3 region: CASSRTPSTDTQYF. CDR3 sequence (DNA): TGTGCCAGCAGCCGAACGCCTAGCACAGATACGCAGTATTTT. The chain links TRBV6-6 to TRBJ2-3, with unresolved D. V lost 6 bases and J 0 bases, leaving 10 bases between the germline ends. This CDR3 spans 14 amino acids. Germline loops: CDR1 MNHNY, CDR2 SVGAGI (reference sequence).

This chain links TRBV28 with TRBJ1-1; D remains ambiguous. CDR3 length: 14 amino acids. V was pared by 5 bases and J by 1 base, with 11 bases between. Germline V gene lookup returns CDR1 MDHEN and CDR2 SYDVKM. As DNA, the CDR3 is TGTGCCAGCAGTCTAGTTAAAGAGAACACTGAAGCTTTCTTT. This translates into CASSLVKENTEAFF.

The rearrangement links TRBV5-1 to TRBJ2-7, with D uncertain. The CDR3 runs to 15 residues. The germline gives CDR1 SGHRS, CDR2 YFSETQ. The V and J ends lost 0 bases and 2 bases respectively, with 12 bases between them. CDR3 region: CASSLGAEPTYEQYV. DNA of the CDR3: TGCGCCAGCAGCTTGGGGGCAGAGCCTACCTACGAGCAGTACGTC.

The chain couples TRBV19 to TRBJ2-5; D is unresolved. V dropped 3 bases and J dropped 7 bases, with 6 bases sitting between them. Germline V gene data show CDR1 as LNHDA and CDR2 as SQIVND (reference sequence). The CDR3 is made up of 11 amino acids. The CDR3 bases are TGTGCCAGTAGTATGGGTTGGACCCAGTACTTC. Amino acid sequence: CASSMGWTQYF.

The chain has TRBV27 and TRBJ1-2; 8 nucleotides match TRBD1. From germline, CDR1 is MNHEY and CDR2 SMNVEV (reference sequence). CDR3 length: 16 amino acids. The ends lost 3 bases at V and 0 bases at J; junction bases unmatched: 6. The CDR3 region is CASSFSGQGANYGYTF. The CDR3 region has the DNA TGTGCCAGCAGTTTCTCCGGACAGGGTGCTAACTATGGCTACACCTTC.

V usage is TRBV9 and J usage is TRBJ1-3; a weak D match, TRBD1 (5 bases). V shed 0 bases and J shed 1 base, with 11 bases lying between them. Germline CDR1 and CDR2: SGDLS and YYNGEE. CDR3 length: 16 residues. For the CDR3, the DNA is TGTGCCAGCAGCGTAGAGCCGGGGGGATCTGGAAACACCATATATTTT. Encoded protein: CASSVEPGGSGNTIYF.

This chain joins TRBV7-5 and TRBJ1-3. TRBV7-5 is reported as a pseudogene. This CDR3 contains 15 residues. For the CDR3, the DNA is TGTGCCAGCAGCTTAACCACTTACTCTGGAAACACCATATATTTT. It is translated as CASSLTTYSGNTIYF.

The gene calls are TRBV2 and TRBJ1-4, with D possibly matching TRBD1 (5 bases). This CDR3 contains 13 residues. Germline-derived CDR1 and CDR2 are SNHLY and FYNNEI. V lost 5 bases, J lost 7 bases, and 11 bases lay in between. CDR3 DNA sequence: TGTGCCAGCAGTCCCGGGACGGCTGAAAAACTGTTTTTT. Translation: CASSPGTAEKLFF.

This clone was seen only once. J is TRBJ2-5 and V is TRBV11-2; either TRBD1 or TRBD2 may supply D (5 bases each). CDR1 is SGHAT, CDR2 FQNNGV, per germline. The CDR3 length is 15 residues. V was shortened by 2 bases and J by 5 bases, with 15 bases between the two germline ends. CDR3 coding DNA: TGTGCCAGCAGCTTATATGCCAGGGTAGCGGAGACCCAGTACTTC. This sequence encodes CASSLYARVAETQYF.

The V gene is TRBV5-6, the J gene TRBJ1-6; D not resolved. V gave up 1 base and J gave up 10 bases, with 9 bases separating them. The CDR3 is 13 amino acids. Germline-derived CDR1 and CDR2 are SGHDT and YYEEEE. The CDR3 DNA reads as TGTGCCAGCAGCTTGAAGATCCTCTCACCCCTCCACTTT. It yields the protein CASSLKILSPLHF.

The chain uses TRBV25-1 and TRBJ1-4; the match to TRBD1 covers 9 bases. The CDR3 consists of 16 residues. V was clipped by 5 bases and J by 7 bases; unmatched bases: 11. Germline-derived CDR1 and CDR2 are MGHDK and SYGVNS. CDR3 DNA: TGTGCCAGCAGTTTCTTACCGGGACAGGGAAGTGAAAAACTGTTTTTT. Protein sequence: CASSFLPGQGSEKLFF. Variable domain in full (rest from reference TRBV25-1 and TRBJ1-4): EADIYQTPRYLVIGTGKKITLECSQTMGHDKMYWYQQDPGMELHLIHYSYGVNSTEKGDLSSESTVSRIRTEHFPLTLESARPSHTSQYLCASSFLPGQGSEKLFFGSGTQLSVL.

This clone was detected only once. The genes are TRBV11-2 and TRBJ2-7, with TRBD1 matching over 8 bases. With 3 bases clipped from V and 7 bases from J, the junction kept 8 bases outside the gene matches. Germline loops: CDR1 SGHAT, CDR2 FQNNGV. The CDR3 spans 14 residues. The CDR3 is CASSFGTGVWEQYV. CDR3 DNA sequence: TGTGCCAGCAGCTTTGGGACAGGCGTATGGGAGCAGTACGTC.

The chain employs TRBV9 and TRBJ2-7; the match to TRBD1 covers 9 bases. The CDR3 is made up of 14 amino acids. Germline V CDR1 and CDR2: SGDLS, YYNGEE. The V gene end was trimmed by 0 bases and the J gene end by 4 bases; junction bases not matched to a gene: 2. The CDR3 sequence is CASSVGQGGYEQYF. The CDR3 DNA reads TGTGCCAGCAGCGTAGGACAGGGGGGTTACGAGCAGTACTTC.

The chain uses TRBV6-5 and TRBJ1-2, with 7 positions matching TRBD1. Germline CDR1 and CDR2: MNHEY and SVGAGI. This CDR3 region has 15 residues. J was trimmed by 8 bases and V by 0 bases; bases with no gene match: 9. CDR3: CASSYSSTGAFGYTF. For the CDR3, the DNA is TGTGCCAGCAGTTACTCTTCTACAGGGGCCTTCGGCTACACCTTC.

This clone was seen a few times. V and J are TRBV6-1 and TRBJ2-2; tentatively, D is TRBD1 or TRBD2 (5 bases each). The germline gives CDR1 MNHNS, CDR2 SASEGT. V was shortened by 6 bases and J by 3 bases, with 14 bases between the two germline ends. The CDR3 length is 15 residues. In nucleotides, the CDR3 is TGTGCCAGCAGCCTGGGACGGACGGACACCGGGGAGCTGTTTTTT. Protein: CASSLGRTDTGELFF.